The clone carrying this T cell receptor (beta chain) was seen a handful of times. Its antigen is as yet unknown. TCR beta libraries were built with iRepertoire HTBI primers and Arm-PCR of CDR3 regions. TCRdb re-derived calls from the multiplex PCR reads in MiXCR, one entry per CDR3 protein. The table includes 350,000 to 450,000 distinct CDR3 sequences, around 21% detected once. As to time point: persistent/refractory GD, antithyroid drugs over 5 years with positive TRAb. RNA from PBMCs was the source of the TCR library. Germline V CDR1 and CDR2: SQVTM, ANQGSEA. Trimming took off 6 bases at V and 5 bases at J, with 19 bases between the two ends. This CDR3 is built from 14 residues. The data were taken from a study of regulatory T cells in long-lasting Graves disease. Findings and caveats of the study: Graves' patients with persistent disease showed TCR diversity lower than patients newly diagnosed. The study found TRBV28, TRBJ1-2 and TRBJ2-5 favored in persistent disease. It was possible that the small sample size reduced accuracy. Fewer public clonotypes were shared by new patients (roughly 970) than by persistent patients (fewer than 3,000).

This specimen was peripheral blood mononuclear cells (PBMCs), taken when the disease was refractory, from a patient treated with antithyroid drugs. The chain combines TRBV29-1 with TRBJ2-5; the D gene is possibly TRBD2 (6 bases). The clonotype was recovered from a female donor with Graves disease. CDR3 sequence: CSVAHGAGRETQYF. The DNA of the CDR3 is TGCAGCGTAGCCCACGGGGCGGGAAGGGAGACCCAGTACTTC.